This T cell receptor (beta chain) derives from a study of T cell responses to AZD1222 COVID-19 vaccine. The CDR3 consists of 19 residues. Trimming at V came to 2 bases and at J to 5 bases, leaving 18 bases not matched to a gene. The germline gives CDR1 LNHDA, CDR2 SQIVND (reference sequence). Method: immunoSEQ multiplex PCR; TCRdb's copy keeps in-frame clones and lacks some. The table lists approximately 150,000 clones, around 90% of them singletons, with around 2.9% in the top ten. The sample in question was peripheral blood, obtained 28 days after the second AZD1222 dose. The gene calls are TRBV19 and TRBJ2-1, with 7 bases matching TRBD2. The receptor comes from an adult who received the AZD1222 COVID-19 vaccine. The CDR3 spells CASSILGTLAGDKHNEQFF. CDR3 DNA sequence: TGTGCCAGTAGTATACTTGGGACTTTGGCGGGAGATAAACACAATGAGCAGTTCTTC.